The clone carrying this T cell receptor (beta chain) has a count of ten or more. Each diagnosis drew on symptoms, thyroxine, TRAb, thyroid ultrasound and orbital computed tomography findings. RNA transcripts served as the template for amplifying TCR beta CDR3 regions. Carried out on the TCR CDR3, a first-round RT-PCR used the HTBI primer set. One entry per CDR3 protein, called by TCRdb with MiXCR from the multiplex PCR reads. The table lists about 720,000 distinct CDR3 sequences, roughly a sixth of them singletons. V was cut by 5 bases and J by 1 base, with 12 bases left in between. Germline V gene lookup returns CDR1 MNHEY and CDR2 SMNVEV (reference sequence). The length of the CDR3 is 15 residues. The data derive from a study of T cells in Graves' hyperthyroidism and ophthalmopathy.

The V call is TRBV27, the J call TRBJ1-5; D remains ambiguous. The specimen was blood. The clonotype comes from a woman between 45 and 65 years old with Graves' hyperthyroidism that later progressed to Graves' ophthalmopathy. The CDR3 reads CASSQRYGSNQPQHF. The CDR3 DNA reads TGTGCCAGCAGTCAAAGGTATGGGAGCAATCAGCCCCAGCATTTT.